This TCR beta chain was recovered during a study of T cell repertoires in cytomegalovirus infection. MiXCR, run by TCRdb on the reads, gives a single entry per CDR3 protein. This sample has roughly 800,000 distinct CDR3 sequences; around 29% occur once, and the top ten carry around 14%. This clonotype appeared a few times. The antigen is undetermined. This CDR3 region has 14 residues. V dropped 4 bases and J dropped 4 bases, with 13 bases sitting between them. Germline CDR1 and CDR2: MNHNY and SVGAGI (reference sequence). Study findings and constraints: The ex vivo response was dominated by HLA-C-restricted CMV-specific TCR beta clonotypes.

Sample: cultured CD8+ T cells from PBMCs, taken from culture after CMV antigen stimulation. This TCR was sampled from a human donor in good health (CMV status not recorded). Some clones in this sample may be carry-over from other donors' samples. The J gene is TRBJ1-1, the V gene TRBV6-6; D is possibly TRBD1 (6 bases). In DNA form, the CDR3 reads TGTGCCAGCAGTTGGGAAGGACAGTTCACTGAAGCTTTCTTT. Its translation: CASSWEGQFTEAFF.